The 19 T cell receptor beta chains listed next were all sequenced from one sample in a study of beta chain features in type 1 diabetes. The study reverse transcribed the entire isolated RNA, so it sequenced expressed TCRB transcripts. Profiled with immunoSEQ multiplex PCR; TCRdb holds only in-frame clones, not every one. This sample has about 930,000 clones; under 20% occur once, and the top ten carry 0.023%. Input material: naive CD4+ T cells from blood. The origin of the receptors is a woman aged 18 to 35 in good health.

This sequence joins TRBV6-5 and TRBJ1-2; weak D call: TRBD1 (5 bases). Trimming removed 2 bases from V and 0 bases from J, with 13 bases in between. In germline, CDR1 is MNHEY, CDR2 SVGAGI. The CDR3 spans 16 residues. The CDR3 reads CASSYVGDGANYGYTF. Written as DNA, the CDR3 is TGTGCCAGCAGTTACGTAGGGGACGGCGCTAACTATGGCTACACCTTC.

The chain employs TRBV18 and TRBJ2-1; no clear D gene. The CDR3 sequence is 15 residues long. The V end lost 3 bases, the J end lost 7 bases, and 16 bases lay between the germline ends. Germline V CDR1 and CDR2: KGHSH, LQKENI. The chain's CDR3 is CASSPEVVLWNEQFF. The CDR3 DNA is TGTGCCAGCTCACCTGAGGTTGTTCTTTGGAATGAGCAGTTCTTC.

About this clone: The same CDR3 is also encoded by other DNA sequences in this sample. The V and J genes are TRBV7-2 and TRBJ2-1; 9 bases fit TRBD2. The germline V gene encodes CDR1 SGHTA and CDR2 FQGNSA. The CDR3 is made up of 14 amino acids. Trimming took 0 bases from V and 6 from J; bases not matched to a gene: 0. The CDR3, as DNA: TGTGCCAGCAGCTTAGCTAGCGGGAGCAATGAGCAGTTCTTC. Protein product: CASSLASGSNEQFF.

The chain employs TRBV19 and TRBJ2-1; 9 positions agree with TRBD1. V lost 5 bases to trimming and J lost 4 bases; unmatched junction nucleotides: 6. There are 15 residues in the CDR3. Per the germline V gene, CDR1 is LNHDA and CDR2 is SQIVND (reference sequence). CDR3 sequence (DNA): TGTGCCAGTAGTTCGGGACAGGGTTCGTACAATGAGCAGTTCTTC. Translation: CASSSGQGSYNEQFF.

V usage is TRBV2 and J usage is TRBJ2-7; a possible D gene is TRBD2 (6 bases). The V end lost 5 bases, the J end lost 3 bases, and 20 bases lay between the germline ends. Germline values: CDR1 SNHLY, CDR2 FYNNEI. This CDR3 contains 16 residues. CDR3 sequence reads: CASSFSGVSRVYEQYF. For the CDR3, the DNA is TGTGCCAGCAGTTTCTCGGGAGTGTCTAGGGTCTACGAGCAGTACTTC.

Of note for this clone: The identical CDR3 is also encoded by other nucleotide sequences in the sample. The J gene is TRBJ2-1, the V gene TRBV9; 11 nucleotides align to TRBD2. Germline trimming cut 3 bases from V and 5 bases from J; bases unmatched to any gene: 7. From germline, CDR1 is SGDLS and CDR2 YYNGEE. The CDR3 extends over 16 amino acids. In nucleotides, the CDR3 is TGTGCCAGCAGCGCTCCCGGGACTAGCGGCAACAATGAGCAGTTCTTC. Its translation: CASSAPGTSGNNEQFF.

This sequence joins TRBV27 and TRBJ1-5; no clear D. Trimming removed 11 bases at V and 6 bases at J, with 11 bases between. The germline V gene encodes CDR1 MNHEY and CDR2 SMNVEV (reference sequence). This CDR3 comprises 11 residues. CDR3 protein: CAAPGPQPQHF. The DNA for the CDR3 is TGTGCCGCCCCGGGCCCTCAGCCCCAGCATTTT.

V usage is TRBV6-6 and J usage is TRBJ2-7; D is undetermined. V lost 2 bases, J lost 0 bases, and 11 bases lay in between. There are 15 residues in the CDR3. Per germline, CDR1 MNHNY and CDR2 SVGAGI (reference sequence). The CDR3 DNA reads TGTGCCAGCAGTTACCTCGACCCGAGCTCCTACGAGCAGTACTTC. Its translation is CASSYLDPSSYEQYF.

CDR3 sequence: CASSQEVQGAYNEQFF. In nucleotides, the CDR3 is TGCGCCAGCAGCCAAGAGGTCCAGGGGGCCTACAATGAGCAGTTCTTC. This sequence joins TRBV4-3 and TRBJ2-1; 7 nucleotides align to TRBD1. The germline CDR1 and CDR2 sequences are LGHNA and YSLEER. V shed 0 bases, J shed 2 bases, and the junction held 4 bases outside the gene matches. The CDR3 runs 16 residues.

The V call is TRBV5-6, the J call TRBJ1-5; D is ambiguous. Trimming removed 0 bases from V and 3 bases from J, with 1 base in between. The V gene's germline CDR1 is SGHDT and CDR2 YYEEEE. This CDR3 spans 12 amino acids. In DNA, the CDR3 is TGTGCCAGCAGCTTGGTCAATCAGCCCCAGCATTTT. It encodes CASSLVNQPQHF.

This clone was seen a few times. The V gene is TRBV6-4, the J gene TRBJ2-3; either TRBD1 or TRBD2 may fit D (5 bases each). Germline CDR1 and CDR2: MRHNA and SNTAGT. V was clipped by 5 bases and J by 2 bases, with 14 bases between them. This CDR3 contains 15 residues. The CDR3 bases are TGTGCCAGCAGTTTGAGGGGTCGCCACACAGATACGCAGTATTTT. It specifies CASSLRGRHTDTQYF.

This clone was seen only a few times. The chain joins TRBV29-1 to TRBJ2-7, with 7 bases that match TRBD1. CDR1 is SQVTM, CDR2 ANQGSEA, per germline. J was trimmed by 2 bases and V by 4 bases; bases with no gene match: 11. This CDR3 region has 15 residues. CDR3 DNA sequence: TGCAGCGTTGTTCCGGGTAGGGGGCAGACCTACGAGCAGTACTTC. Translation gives CSVVPGRGQTYEQYF.

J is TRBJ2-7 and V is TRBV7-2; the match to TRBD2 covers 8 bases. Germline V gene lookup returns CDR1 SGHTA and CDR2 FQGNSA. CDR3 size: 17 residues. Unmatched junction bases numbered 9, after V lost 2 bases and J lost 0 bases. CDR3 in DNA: TGTGCCAGCAGCTTACAGGATAGCGGGATGGGCTCCTACGAGCAGTACTTC. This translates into CASSLQDSGMGSYEQYF.

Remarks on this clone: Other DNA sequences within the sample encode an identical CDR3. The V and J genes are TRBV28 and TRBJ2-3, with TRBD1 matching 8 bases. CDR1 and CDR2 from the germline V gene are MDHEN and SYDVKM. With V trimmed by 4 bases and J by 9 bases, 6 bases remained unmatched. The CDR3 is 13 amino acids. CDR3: CASSSGGWDTQYF. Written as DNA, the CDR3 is TGTGCCAGCAGTTCAGGGGGCTGGGACACGCAGTATTTT.

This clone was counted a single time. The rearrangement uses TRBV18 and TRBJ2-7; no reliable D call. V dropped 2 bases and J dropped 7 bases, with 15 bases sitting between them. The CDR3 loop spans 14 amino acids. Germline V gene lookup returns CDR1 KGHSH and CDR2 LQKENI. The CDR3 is CASSPVGGVREQYF. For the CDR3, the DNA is TGTGCCAGCTCACCAGTGGGTGGGGTGAGAGAGCAGTACTTC. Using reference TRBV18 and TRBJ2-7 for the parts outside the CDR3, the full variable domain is NAGVMQNPRHLVRRRGQEARLRCSPMKGHSHVYWYRQLPEEGLKFMVYLQKENIIDESGMPKERFSAEFPKEGPSILRIQQVVRGDSAAYFCASSPVGGVREQYFGPGTRLTVT.

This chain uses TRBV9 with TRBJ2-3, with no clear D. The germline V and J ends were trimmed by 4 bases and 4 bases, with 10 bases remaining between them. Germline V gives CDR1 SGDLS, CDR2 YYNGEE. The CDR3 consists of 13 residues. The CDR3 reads CASSRLGSDTQYF. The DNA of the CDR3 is TGTGCCAGCAGCCGGTTAGGGTCAGATACGCAGTATTTT.

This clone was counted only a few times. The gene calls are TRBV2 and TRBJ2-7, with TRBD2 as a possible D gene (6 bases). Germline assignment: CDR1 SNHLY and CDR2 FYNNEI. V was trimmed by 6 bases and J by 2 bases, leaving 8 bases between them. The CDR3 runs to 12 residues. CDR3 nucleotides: TGTGCCAGCAGGGAGGGAACCTACGAGCAGTACTTC. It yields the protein CASREGTYEQYF.

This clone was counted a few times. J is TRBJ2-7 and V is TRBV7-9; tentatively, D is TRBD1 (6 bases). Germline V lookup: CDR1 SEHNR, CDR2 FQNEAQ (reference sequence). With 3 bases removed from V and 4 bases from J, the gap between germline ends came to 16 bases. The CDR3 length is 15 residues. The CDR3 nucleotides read TGTGCCAGCAGCTTCTCCTCAGGACAGCGTTACGAGCAGTACTTC. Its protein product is CASSFSSGQRYEQYF.

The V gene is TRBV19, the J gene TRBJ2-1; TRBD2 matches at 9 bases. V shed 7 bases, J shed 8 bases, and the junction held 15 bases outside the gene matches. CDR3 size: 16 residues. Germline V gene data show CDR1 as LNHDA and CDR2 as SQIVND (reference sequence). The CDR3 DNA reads TGTGCCAGTAAACAGACTAGCGGCACTTTCAGGGATGAGCAGTTCTTC. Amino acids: CASKQTSGTFRDEQFF.